A single sample gave rise to the 31 T cell receptor beta chains below, sequenced in a study of cytomegalovirus exposure and HLA in healthy donors. Primers included in the PCR were 60 Vbeta and 13 Jbeta primers. The table came from immunoSEQ multiplex PCR; TCRdb's copy has only in-frame clones and leaves some out. Here the sample spans about 98,000 clones, 80% to 85% being singletons. The sequenced sample consisted of PBMCs. These receptor sequences come from a man aged 35-49 years in good health and CMV-seronegative.

The chain has TRBV7-9 and TRBJ2-5, with 12 bases aligning to TRBD1. Trimming took 2 bases from V and 5 from J; bases not matched to a gene: 6. Germline CDR1 SEHNR, CDR2 FQNEAQ (reference sequence). The CDR3 is 16 residues long. The CDR3 here is CASSLIRDRGQETQYF. The CDR3 region has the DNA TGTGCCAGCAGCTTAATCCGGGACAGGGGGCAGGAGACCCAGTACTTC.

The rearrangement links TRBV19 to TRBJ1-5; 8 bases are a match to TRBD1. V dropped 3 bases and J dropped 2; count of bases not matched to a gene: 6. The length of the CDR3 is 16 residues. Germline lookup yields CDR1 LNHDA and CDR2 SQIVND (reference sequence). The CDR3 reads CASSIIRGPGNQPQHF. The CDR3 bases are TGTGCCAGTAGTATTATCAGGGGGCCTGGCAATCAGCCCCAGCATTTT.

The gene calls are TRBV7-2 and TRBJ1-2; D is ambiguous. Germline V CDR1 and CDR2: SGHTA, FQGNSA. V dropped 5 bases and J dropped 6 bases, with 19 bases sitting between them. The CDR3 totals 15 residues. The CDR3 DNA sequence: TGTGCCAGCAGCCGAAGAGTGTTCGGTTTAGATGGCTACACCTTC. The encoded protein is CASSRRVFGLDGYTF.

This chain links TRBV18 with TRBJ2-2; 7 positions match TRBD1. The V and J ends lost 0 bases and 5 bases, in that order; junction bases with no gene match: 9. The germline gives CDR1 KGHSH, CDR2 LQKENI. The CDR3 covers 17 residues. The CDR3 bases are TGTGCCAGCTCACCACCCTCGACAGGGTTGGAGACCGGGGAGCTGTTTTTT. As protein: CASSPPSTGLETGELFF.

CDR3 sequence: CASSMPVYGYTF. CDR3 bases: TGTGCCAGTAGTATGCCAGTCTATGGCTACACCTTC. V gene TRBV19 combines with J gene TRBJ1-2; no reliable D call. This CDR3 is built from 12 residues. Deletions cut 3 bases from V and 4 bases from J, with 6 bases between. Germline V lookup: CDR1 LNHDA, CDR2 SQIVND (reference sequence).

The chain couples TRBV6-6 to TRBJ1-1, with D uncertain. V gave up 2 bases and J gave up 1 base, with 11 bases separating them. Looked up from germline, CDR1 is MNHNY and CDR2 is SVGAGI (reference sequence). This CDR3 contains 15 residues. The CDR3 sequence is CASSYSQVRNTEAFF. The DNA of the CDR3 is TGTGCCAGCAGTTACAGTCAGGTGAGGAACACTGAAGCTTTCTTT.

CDR3 amino acids: CASSRGTSGGKQETQYF. The DNA of the CDR3 is TGTGCCAGCAGCCGAGGGACTAGCGGGGGTAAACAAGAGACCCAGTACTTC. The rearrangement uses TRBV14 and TRBJ2-5; TRBD2 matches 14 bases. Losses at the gene ends were 4 bases for V and 2 bases for J; bases not matched to a gene: 6. Germline V gene sequence: CDR1 SGHDN, CDR2 FVKESK. The CDR3 loop spans 17 amino acids. The complete variable domain, with remaining parts taken from reference TRBV14 and TRBJ2-5, reads EAGVTQFPSHSVIEKGQTVTLRCDPISGHDNLYWYRRVMGKEIKFLLHFVKESKQDESGMPNNRFLAERTGGTYSTLKVQPAELEDSGVYFCASSRGTSGGKQETQYFGPGTRLLVL.

On this clone itself: Different DNA sequences within this sample yield the same CDR3. V usage is TRBV9 and J usage is TRBJ2-2, with 7 bases identical to TRBD2. The CDR3 has 15 residues. J lost 4 bases, V lost 3 bases, and 6 bases had no gene match. Germline V CDR1 and CDR2: SGDLS, YYNGEE. The CDR3 region is CASSARTGGTGELFF. The CDR3 DNA is TGTGCCAGCAGCGCCCGGACGGGGGGCACCGGGGAGCTGTTTTTT. The full variable domain, in which reference TRBV9 and TRBJ2-2 provide the parts outside the CDR3, is DSGVTQTPKHLITATGQRVTLRCSPRSGDLSVYWYQQSLDQGLQFLIQYYNGEERAKGNILERFSAQQFPDLHSELNLSSLELGDSALYFCASSARTGGTGELFFGEGSRLTVL.

The rearrangement uses TRBV2 and TRBJ1-4, with 7 bases that match TRBD1. Trimming at V came to 8 bases and at J to 7 bases, leaving 7 bases not matched to a gene. The CDR3 runs to 13 residues. Germline lookup yields CDR1 SNHLY and CDR2 FYNNEI. The CDR3 DNA sequence: TGTGCCAGCCGAGCAGGGGGAGGTGAAAAACTGTTTTTT. The encoded protein is CASRAGGGEKLFF.

The J gene is TRBJ1-2, the V gene TRBV2, with 7 bases fitting TRBD1. CDR1 is SNHLY, CDR2 FYNNEI, per germline. With 1 base clipped from V and 7 bases from J, the junction kept 6 bases outside the gene matches. The CDR3 is 14 residues long. Here the CDR3 DNA reads TGTGCCAGCAGTGAAGACAGGGGACTAGGTGGCTACACCTTC. Encoded protein: CASSEDRGLGGYTF.

The CDR3 loop is CASSIGGRVKHF. In nucleotides, the CDR3 is TGTGCCAGTAGTATAGGGGGCAGGGTAAAGCATTTT. The gene calls are TRBV19 and TRBJ1-5, with TRBD1 as a possible D gene (5 bases). CDR1 and CDR2 (germline): LNHDA, SQIVND (reference sequence). The CDR3 spans 12 residues. The germline V and J ends were trimmed by 1 base and 14 bases, with 12 bases remaining between them.

The chain couples TRBV7-8 to TRBJ2-6, with D unclear. There are 17 residues in the CDR3. The germline CDR1 and CDR2 sequences are SGHVS and FQNEAQ. Trimming shortened V by 7 bases and J by 0 bases, and 16 bases separated the two germline ends. The CDR3 nucleotides are TGTGCCAGCACCACAGACCGCCCTGACTCTGGGGCCAACGTCCTGACTTTC. Translation: CASTTDRPDSGANVLTF. Based on the CDR3 plus reference TRBV7-8 and TRBJ2-6, the full variable domain is GAGVSQSPRYKVAKRGQDVALRCDPISGHVSLFWYQQALGQGPEFLTYFQNEAQLDKSGLPSDRFFAERPEGSVSTLKIQRTQQEDSAVYLCASTTDRPDSGANVLTFGAGSRLTVL.

The chain employs TRBV7-2 and TRBJ2-5, with D uncertain. The CDR3 is 12 amino acids. The V and J ends lost 5 bases and 5 bases respectively, with 9 bases between them. CDR1 is SGHTA, CDR2 FQGNSA, per germline. The CDR3 reads CASSPPSETQYF. CDR3 coding DNA: TGTGCCAGCAGCCCCCCCTCGGAGACCCAGTACTTC. Full variable domain (outside the CDR3, taken from reference TRBV7-2 and TRBJ2-5): GAGVSQSPSNKVTEKGKDVELRCDPISGHTALYWYRQSLGQGLEFLIYFQGNSAPDKSGLPSDRFSAERTGGSVSTLTIQRTQQEDSAVYLCASSPPSETQYFGPGTRLLVL.

This clone appeared a single time. This chain joins TRBV2 and TRBJ1-5, with D possibly being TRBD1 (5 bases). CDR1 and CDR2 (germline): SNHLY, FYNNEI. Trimming removed 7 bases at V and 0 bases at J, with 13 bases between. The CDR3 covers 15 residues. The CDR3 DNA sequence: TGTGCCAGCACCCGGACACCCGATAGCAATCAGCCCCAGCATTTT. Encoded protein: CASTRTPDSNQPQHF.

This rearrangement joins TRBV6-1 to TRBJ2-2, with 9 bases that match TRBD2. The CDR3 totals 15 residues. Germline V lookup: CDR1 MNHNS, CDR2 SASEGT. Germline trimming cut 5 bases from V and 6 bases from J; bases unmatched to any gene: 7. The CDR3 region is CASSPLAGGSGELFF. The DNA for the CDR3 is TGTGCCAGCAGTCCCCTGGCGGGGGGGTCCGGGGAGCTGTTTTTT.

The chain recombines TRBV6-5 with TRBJ1-5; a possible D gene is TRBD1 (5 bases). This CDR3 is built from 16 residues. The germline CDR1 and CDR2 sequences are MNHEY and SVGAGI. V was trimmed by 4 bases and J by 0 bases, leaving 13 bases between them. As DNA, the CDR3 is TGTGCCAGCAGTTCGCGACAGCTGAGTAGCAATCAGCCCCAGCATTTT. It specifies CASSSRQLSSNQPQHF.

The gene calls are TRBV27 and TRBJ2-7, with 11 bases identical to TRBD2. V dropped 6 bases and J dropped 4; count of bases not matched to a gene: 5. Germline V gene sequence: CDR1 MNHEY, CDR2 SMNVEV (reference sequence). This CDR3 has 14 amino acids. This chain's CDR3 is CASSPGTSGYEQYF. The CDR3 DNA reads TGTGCCAGCAGCCCCGGGACTAGCGGATACGAGCAGTACTTC.

The rearrangement links TRBV6-1 to TRBJ1-2; D is possibly TRBD1 (5 bases). Germline V lookup: CDR1 MNHNS, CDR2 SASEGT. This CDR3 contains 14 residues. Between the trimmed V and J ends, which lost 10 bases and 5 bases, there was a span of 20 bases. The CDR3 DNA is TGTGCCACCTTACGGGGGGGACGTGAATATGGCTACACCTTC. It is translated as CATLRGGREYGYTF.

The CDR3 loop reads CVRSYRGMKNEQFF. The DNA of the CDR3 is TGTGTCAGAAGCTACAGGGGAATGAAAAATGAGCAGTTCTTC. The chain uses TRBV7-5 and TRBJ2-1; the table gives TRBD1 as D, unverified against the DNA. TRBV7-5 is designated a pseudogene. The CDR3 covers 14 residues.

This clone is a singleton in its sample. The rearrangement uses TRBV11-2 and TRBJ2-3, with TRBD1 matching 9 bases. The CDR3 is 14 residues long. Germline V lookup: CDR1 SGHAT, CDR2 FQNNGV. J was trimmed by 4 bases and V by 6 bases; bases with no gene match: 5. Here the CDR3 reads CASSPRQGADTQYF. The CDR3 DNA follows: TGTGCCAGCAGTCCCCGACAGGGGGCAGATACGCAGTATTTT.

The V call is TRBV6-5, the J call TRBJ2-1, with 7 bases lining up with TRBD2. J was trimmed by 8 bases and V by 4 bases; bases with no gene match: 8. The CDR3 loop spans 14 amino acids. The V gene's germline CDR1 is MNHEY and CDR2 SVGAGI. The DNA of the CDR3 is TGTGCCAGCAGTTTAGGACTAGGTTGGGATGAGCAGTTCTTC. This codes for CASSLGLGWDEQFF.

This clone was seen a few times. The chain carries TRBV21-1 and TRBJ2-3; the D call in the table, TRBD1, was not verified against the DNA. TRBV21-1 constitutes a pseudogene. The CDR3 loop spans 14 amino acids. CDR3 bases: TGTGCCAGCGAGAGGGGGCCTAGCACAGATACGCAGTATTTT. This gives the protein CASERGPSTDTQYF.

The CDR3 bases are TGTGCCAGCAGCTTAGAGAGACAGGGGCAGAGCACCTCTGGAAACACCATATATTTT. It is translated as CASSLERQGQSTSGNTIYF. The rearrangement uses TRBV7-6 and TRBJ1-3; TRBD1 matches at 8 bases. The germline V gene has CDR1 SGHVS and CDR2 FNYEAQ. V shed 1 base, J shed 0 bases, and the junction held 11 bases outside the gene matches. This CDR3 is 19 amino acids long.

This clone appeared a few times. The gene calls are TRBV6-1 and TRBJ1-2; TRBD1 matches 8 bases. The trim removed 6 bases at V and 0 bases at J, leaving 3 bases unmatched. This CDR3 contains 14 residues. In germline, CDR1 is MNHNS, CDR2 SASEGT. The CDR3 nucleotides read TGTGCCAGCAGCCGGGACAGGACTAACTATGGCTACACCTTC. Its translation: CASSRDRTNYGYTF.

This clone came up a few times. The J gene is TRBJ1-1, the V gene TRBV18; 7 bases map to TRBD1. CDR1 and CDR2 from the germline V gene are KGHSH and LQKENI. The CDR3 has 15 residues. With 2 bases clipped from V and 0 bases from J, the junction kept 3 bases outside the gene matches. The CDR3 DNA follows: TGTGCCAGCTCACCATTGGGACAGTTGAACACTGAAGCTTTCTTT. Translation: CASSPLGQLNTEAFF.

The gene calls are TRBV5-4 and TRBJ2-3, with TRBD2 as a possible D gene (7 bases). The ends were cut back, 0 bases at V and 4 bases at J, with 21 bases in the middle. The CDR3 runs to 18 residues. CDR1 is SGHNT, CDR2 YYREEE, per germline (reference sequence). CDR3 DNA: TGTGCCAGCAGCTTGGCCTCCGTGGCGGGGGACACCGCAGATACGCAGTATTTT. The encoded protein is CASSLASVAGDTADTQYF.

The chain employs TRBV5-1 and TRBJ1-6; TRBD1 aligns across 8 bases. The length of the CDR3 is 14 residues. Germline-derived CDR1 and CDR2 are SGHRS and YFSETQ. With 4 bases clipped from V and 13 bases from J, the junction kept 10 bases outside the gene matches. The DNA for the CDR3 is TGCGCCAGCAGCAGCGGACAGGGCGGTTTCCCCCTCCACTTT. Residues: CASSSGQGGFPLHF.

Here the CDR3 DNA reads TGCGCCAGCAGCCAAGTACTAAGCTACGAGCAGTACTTC. Encoded protein: CASSQVLSYEQYF. The chain recombines TRBV4-1 with TRBJ2-7; D call uncertain. Trimming cost V 1 base and J 3 bases, with 7 bases left between them. The CDR3 spans 13 residues. From germline, CDR1 is MGHRA and CDR2 YSYEKL.

The chain carries TRBV9 and TRBJ1-4; 8 bases align to TRBD1. The germline V gene has CDR1 SGDLS and CDR2 YYNGEE. CDR3 length: 15 amino acids. Trimming took 0 bases from V and 7 from J; bases not matched to a gene: 5. The CDR3 DNA reads TGTGCCAGCAGCGTAGCAGGGGGCAATCGTGAAAAACTGTTTTTT. It is translated as CASSVAGGNREKLFF.

The gene calls are TRBV27 and TRBJ2-7; 9 nucleotides align to TRBD1. The CDR3 has 14 residues. Trimming cost V 8 bases and J 1 base; bases outside gene matches: 6. The germline CDR1 and CDR2 sequences are MNHEY and SMNVEV (reference sequence). Here the CDR3 reads CASAPGTGSYEQYF. CDR3 nucleotide sequence: TGTGCCAGCGCGCCCGGGACAGGGTCCTACGAGCAGTACTTC.

The chain recombines TRBV5-4 with TRBJ2-7; D is ambiguous. The germline CDR1 and CDR2 sequences are SGHNT and YYREEE (reference sequence). This CDR3 spans 13 amino acids. The ends were cut back, 0 bases at V and 5 bases at J, with 9 bases in the middle. CDR3 protein: CASSLGIEDEQYF. As DNA, the CDR3 is TGTGCCAGCAGCTTGGGTATCGAGGACGAGCAGTACTTC.